A selection of T cell receptor beta chains follows, all from one sample in a study of identical twins. TCRdb processed the 5' RACE reads anew with MiXCR; each CDR3 protein has one entry. The profile shows 1,800,000 or so distinct CDR3 sequences, around a third of them singletons. Sequenced input: cord blood. These TCRs come from a newborn girl in good health. CDR3s include the opening cysteine and the closing phenylalanine or tryptophan. A D gene is named only where the DNA matches it firmly. The size of a clone is reported for some rows only, either as once, few or many, or as a class for expanded clones.

D gene	V gene	J gene	clone size	CDR3 protein	CDR3 DNA
TRBD1	TRBV30	TRBJ2-7	few	CAWTPRTGGYEQYF	TGTGCCTGGACCCCTAGGACAGGGGGATACGAGCAGTACTTC
NA	TRBV20-1	TRBJ2-5	NA	CSASNPSRLYQETQYF	TGCAGTGCTAGTAATCCTAGCCGGCTATACCAAGAGACCCAGTACTTC
NA	TRBV7-9	TRBJ2-1	NA	CASSFADYEQFF	TGTGCCAGCAGCTTCGCCGACTACGAGCAGTTCTTC
NA	TRBV6-5	TRBJ1-3	few	CASTRRVFSGNTIYF	TGTGCCAGCACCCGGAGGGTTTTCTCTGGAAACACCATATATTTT
NA	TRBV28	TRBJ1-1	NA	CASSPDTDTEAFF	TGTGCCAGCAGCCCCGATACAGACACTGAAGCTTTCTTT
NA	TRBV24-1	TRBJ2-7	few	CATSAAGEQYF	TGTGCCACCAGTGCCGCGGGCGAGCAGTACTTC
NA	TRBV5-1	TRBJ1-5	NA	CASGLGSGGAEPQHF	TGCGCCAGCGGCTTGGGTTCCGGGGGCGCGGAGCCCCAGCATTTT
TRBD2	TRBV29-1	TRBJ2-3	few	CSVLGLAGADTQYF	TGCAGCGTCCTAGGACTAGCGGGAGCGGATACGCAGTATTTT
TRBD2	TRBV11-2	TRBJ2-7	NA	CASSNGTSVTYEQYF	TGTGCCAGCAGCAATGGGACTAGCGTAACCTACGAGCAGTACTTC
NA	TRBV20-1	TRBJ2-6	NA	CSASRGQGANVLTF	TGCAGTGCTTCAAGAGGACAGGGGGCCAACGTCCTGACTTTC
TRBD1	TRBV28	TRBJ1-1	NA	CASSSGGQEAAGGTEAFF	TGTGCCAGCAGTTCGGGGGGACAGGAGGCGGCCGGGGGCACTGAAGCTTTCTTT
TRBD1	TRBV10-3	TRBJ1-3	NA	CAIQGAFGNTIYF	TGTGCCATCCAGGGGGCATTTGGAAACACCATATATTTT
TRBD1	TRBV20-1	TRBJ1-6	few	CSALDRVSPLHF	TGCAGTGCTTTGGACAGGGTTTCACCCCTCCACTTT
NA	TRBV5-1	TRBJ2-7	few	CASSLSSHSYEQYF	TGCGCCAGCAGCTTGTCTAGCCATTCCTACGAGCAGTACTTC
TRBD2	TRBV5-6	TRBJ2-3	NA	CASSLGSGGIGDTQYF	TGTGCCAGCAGCTTGGGTAGCGGGGGGATCGGAGATACGCAGTATTTT
NA	TRBV6-1	TRBJ1-5	NA	CASSERGGSGSNQPQHF	TGTGCCAGCAGTGAAAGGGGGGGTTCGGGTAGCAATCAGCCCCAGCATTTT
TRBD2	TRBV5-1	TRBJ2-7	NA	CASSIPRPGTSGGTYEQYF	TGCGCCAGCAGCATCCCTAGACCCGGGACTAGCGGGGGGACCTACGAGCAGTACTTC
TRBD1	TRBV20-1	TRBJ1-5	NA	CSASRGGLNQPQHF	TGCAGTGCTAGCAGGGGGGGCCTAAATCAGCCCCAGCATTTT
NA	TRBV2	TRBJ1-2	few	CASSEALVNNYGYTF	TGTGCCAGCAGTGAAGCGCTTGTGAATAACTATGGCTACACCTTC
NA	TRBV25-1	TRBJ2-1	NA	CASSPTGLYNEQFF	TGTGCCAGCAGTCCAACAGGGCTCTACAATGAGCAGTTCTTC
NA	TRBV6-5	TRBJ2-1	few	CAAKAWASVNEQFF	TGTGCCGCCAAGGCGTGGGCTAGCGTTAATGAGCAGTTCTTC
NA	TRBV12-3/TRBV12-4	TRBJ1-2	NA	CASSTVTAYGYTF	TGTGCCAGCAGTACTGTCACAGCCTATGGCTACACCTTC
TRBD2	TRBV20-1	TRBJ2-1	few	CSAPSVSGLAYNEQFF	TGCAGTGCCCCATCGGTCTCGGGACTAGCCTACAATGAGCAGTTCTTC
TRBD2	TRBV4-2	TRBJ2-5	few	CASSKLAGGMETQYF	TGTGCCAGCAGCAAACTAGCGGGGGGTATGGAGACCCAGTACTTC
NA	TRBV7-2	TRBJ2-2	NA	CASSSLTSARSGELFF	TGTGCCAGCAGCTCTCTGACTAGTGCGAGGTCCGGGGAGCTGTTTTTT
NA	TRBV4-1	TRBJ1-5	few	CASSQERGTAYSNQPQHF	TGCGCCAGCAGCCAAGAGCGGGGGACGGCATATAGCAATCAGCCCCAGCATTTT
TRBD2	TRBV5-1	TRBJ2-1	NA	CASSFITSGNEQFF	TGCGCCAGCAGCTTTATAACTAGCGGGAATGAGCAGTTCTTC
NA	TRBV12-3/TRBV12-4	TRBJ2-1	NA	CASSFSPVQGRHSYNEQFF	TGTGCCAGCAGTTTCTCCCCCGTCCAGGGCCGACACTCCTACAATGAGCAGTTCTTC
TRBD1	TRBV29-1	TRBJ1-1	few	CSVRGYVGTGGTEAFF	TGCAGCGTGAGGGGGTATGTGGGGACAGGGGGCACTGAAGCTTTCTTT
NA	TRBV24-1	TRBJ2-5	few	CATSDVKSLGQETQYF	TGTGCCACCAGTGATGTTAAGTCACTAGGACAAGAGACCCAGTACTTC
TRBD2	TRBV2	TRBJ2-1	NA	CASSEFPPSGGSSYNEQFF	TGTGCCAGCAGTGAATTTCCTCCTAGCGGGGGGAGCTCCTACAATGAGCAGTTCTTC
NA	TRBV28	TRBJ2-1	few	CASSPATRGSYNEQFF	TGTGCCAGCAGTCCAGCCACCCGGGGCTCCTACAATGAGCAGTTCTTC
NA	TRBV6-2/TRBV6-3	TRBJ1-5	NA	CASSNILYNNQPQHF	TGTGCCAGCAGTAACATCCTTTATAACAATCAGCCCCAGCATTTT
NA	TRBV4-1	TRBJ2-1	NA	CASSQGGGVSSYNKQFF	TGCGCCAGCAGCCAAGGGGGCGGGGTGAGCTCCTACAATAAGCAGTTCTTC
NA	TRBV4-1	TRBJ1-1	once	CASSQGRKHPNTEAFF	TGCGCCAGCAGCCAAGGTAGGAAACACCCGAACACTGAAGCTTTCTTT
NA	TRBV7-2	TRBJ2-1	NA	CASSPRSEQFF	TGTGCCAGCAGCCCCAGGTCGGAGCAGTTCTTC
NA	TRBV29-1	TRBJ1-1	NA	CSVEQGWKAFF	TGCAGCGTTGAACAGGGGTGGAAAGCTTTCTTT
NA	TRBV12-3/TRBV12-4	TRBJ2-5	few	CASSLRLTGETQYF	TGTGCCAGCAGTTTAAGGCTGACTGGAGAGACCCAGTACTTC
TRBD1	TRBV7-9	TRBJ2-2	NA	CASQDRTGLYTGELFF	TGTGCCAGCCAGGACCGGACAGGGCTTTATACCGGGGAGCTGTTTTTT
TRBD1	TRBV27	TRBJ1-2	few	CASSFGGTGIYGYTF	TGTGCCAGCAGTTTCGGGGGGACAGGGATTTATGGCTACACCTTC
TRBD2	TRBV5-1	TRBJ2-3	NA	CASHLAGSTDTQYF	TGCGCCAGCCATCTAGCGGGTAGCACAGATACGCAGTATTTT
NA	TRBV13	TRBJ2-1	few	CASSLWLGEQFF	TGTGCCAGCAGCTTATGGTTAGGTGAGCAGTTCTTC
NA	TRBV12-3/TRBV12-4	TRBJ2-7	few	CASSLGDWYEQYF	TGTGCCAGCAGTTTAGGAGATTGGTACGAGCAGTACTTC